These 10 T cell receptor beta chains were all obtained from the same sample, sequenced in a study of blood T cell repertoires in COVID-19. TCRdb's table, derived via immunoSEQ multiplex PCR, lists solely in-frame clones and lacks some. This table holds tens of thousands of clones, about 90% found once. The sample consisted of peripheral blood. All receptors come from a human donor in a cohort sampled during active COVID-19.

This chain joins TRBV3-1 (or the pseudogene TRBV3-2) and TRBJ1-1; a weak D match, TRBD1 (5 bases). CDR3 length: 14 residues. The V end was cut by 4 bases, the J end by 1 base, with 10 bases between. Germline V gene sequence: CDR1 LGHDT, CDR2 YNNKEL (reference sequence). DNA for the CDR3: TGTGCCAGCAGCCCGGGACTGCCGAACACTGAAGCTTTCTTT. The encoded protein is CASSPGLPNTEAFF.

The chain combines TRBV10-3 with TRBJ2-7; TRBD2 aligns across 13 bases. Looked up from germline, CDR1 is ENHRY and CDR2 is SYGVKD. V lost 6 bases to trimming and J lost 3 bases; unmatched junction nucleotides: 11. The CDR3 is 17 residues long. CDR3 protein: CAISGGKGLAGFYEQYF. DNA for the CDR3: TGTGCCATCAGCGGGGGGAAGGGACTAGCGGGATTCTACGAGCAGTACTTC.

The chain links TRBV20-1 to TRBJ2-5; 7 bases agree with TRBD1. Germline loops: CDR1 DFQATT, CDR2 SNEGSKA (reference sequence). The V gene end was trimmed by 3 bases and the J gene end by 2 bases; junction bases not matched to a gene: 6. This CDR3 region has 14 residues. CDR3 residues: CSASDRAVQETQYF. The CDR3, as DNA: TGCAGTGCTAGTGACAGGGCGGTTCAAGAGACCCAGTACTTC.

The gene calls are TRBV5-1 and TRBJ2-7; possibly TRBD1 for D (5 bases). Trimming cost V 0 bases and J 6 bases, with 13 bases left between them. The CDR3 covers 14 residues. The germline V gene has CDR1 SGHRS and CDR2 YFSETQ. The CDR3: CASSLVQGPAEQYF. CDR3 coding DNA: TGCGCCAGCAGCTTGGTTCAGGGCCCGGCCGAGCAGTACTTC. Full variable domain (rest looked up from reference TRBV5-1 and TRBJ2-7): KAGVTQTPRYLIKTRGQQVTLSCSPISGHRSVSWYQQTPGQGLQFLFEYFSETQRNKGNFPGRFSGRQFSNSRSEMNVSTLELGDSALYLCASSLVQGPAEQYFGPGTRLTVT.

This clone was seen just once. The rearrangement links TRBV6-1 to TRBJ1-5; D ambiguous. The germline gives CDR1 MNHNS, CDR2 SASEGT. The CDR3 length is 13 residues. The V end lost 3 bases, the J end lost 5 bases, and 8 bases lay between the germline ends. In DNA, the CDR3 is TGTGCCAGCAGTGAGCAGACATATCAGCCCCAGCATTTT. Translation: CASSEQTYQPQHF.

The chain employs TRBV3-1 (or the pseudogene TRBV3-2) and TRBJ2-5; TRBD1 agrees at 8 bases. The germline CDR1 and CDR2 sequences are LGHDT and YNNKEL (reference sequence). The CDR3 runs to 16 residues. J was trimmed by 2 bases and V by 1 base; bases with no gene match: 6. The CDR3 nucleotides read TGTGCCAGCAGCCAAGGTTGGGACAGGATTCAAGAGACCCAGTACTTC. As protein: CASSQGWDRIQETQYF.

The J gene is TRBJ2-2, the V gene TRBV18; TRBD1 agrees at 8 bases. CDR3 length: 16 amino acids. Germline values: CDR1 KGHSH, CDR2 LQKENI. The ends lost 6 bases at V and 4 bases at J; junction bases unmatched: 10. CDR3 coding DNA: TGTGCCAGCTCCCAAACGGGACAGGTGCGCACCGGGGAGCTGTTTTTT. It encodes CASSQTGQVRTGELFF.

V gene TRBV18 combines with J gene TRBJ1-1; TRBD1 matches 9 bases. This CDR3 region has 16 residues. CDR1 and CDR2 (germline): KGHSH, LQKENI. V was clipped by 6 bases and J by 6 bases; unmatched bases: 14. CDR3 in amino acids: CASSRPTGGGFSEAFF. CDR3 nucleotides: TGTGCCAGCTCCCGGCCAACAGGGGGCGGTTTTTCTGAAGCTTTCTTT.

The genes are TRBV11-2 and TRBJ1-6, with TRBD1 as a possible D gene (5 bases). The CDR3 is 14 residues long. V lost 7 bases and J lost 6, with 13 bases in between. Germline V gene sequence: CDR1 SGHAT, CDR2 FQNNGV. CDR3 sequence reads: CASTRQLTNSPLHF. The CDR3 nucleotides read TGTGCCAGCACCCGACAGTTGACTAATTCACCCCTCCACTTT.

This chain connects TRBV18 to TRBJ1-5; possible D gene TRBD1, 6 bases. The CDR3 spans 15 residues. Germline CDR1 and CDR2: KGHSH and LQKENI. V was cut by 3 bases and J by 4 bases, with 13 bases left in between. The CDR3 is CASSPPGTPNQPQHF. In DNA, the CDR3 is TGTGCCAGCTCACCCCCCGGGACACCGAATCAGCCCCAGCATTTT.